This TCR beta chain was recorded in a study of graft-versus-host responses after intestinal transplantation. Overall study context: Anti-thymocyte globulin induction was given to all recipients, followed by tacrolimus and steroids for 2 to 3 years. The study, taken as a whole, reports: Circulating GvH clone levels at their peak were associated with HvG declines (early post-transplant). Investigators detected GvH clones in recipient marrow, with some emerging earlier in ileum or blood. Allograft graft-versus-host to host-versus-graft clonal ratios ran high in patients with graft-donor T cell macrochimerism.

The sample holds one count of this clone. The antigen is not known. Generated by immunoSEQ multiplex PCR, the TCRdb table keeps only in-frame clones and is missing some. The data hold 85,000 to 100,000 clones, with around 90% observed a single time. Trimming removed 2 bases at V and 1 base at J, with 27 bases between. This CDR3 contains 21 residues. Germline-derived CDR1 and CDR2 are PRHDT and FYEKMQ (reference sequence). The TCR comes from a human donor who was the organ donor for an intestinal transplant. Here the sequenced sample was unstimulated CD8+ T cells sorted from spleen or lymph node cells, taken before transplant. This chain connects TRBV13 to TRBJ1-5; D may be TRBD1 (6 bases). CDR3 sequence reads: CASSLRGGHTVKVTSNQPQHF. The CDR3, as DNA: TGTGCCAGCAGCTTAAGGGGGGGGCACACTGTAAAGGTTACAAGCAATCAGCCCCAGCATTTT.